This TCR beta chain comes out of a study of cytomegalovirus exposure and HLA in healthy donors. Regarding this clone: Its antigen is not identified.

There are 16 residues in the CDR3. In germline, CDR1 is SGHAT, CDR2 FQNNGV. Trimming at V came to 5 bases and at J to 1 base, leaving 5 bases not matched to a gene. Vbeta (60) and Jbeta (13) primers were used in the PCR. Method: immunoSEQ multiplex PCR; TCRdb's copy keeps in-frame clones and lacks some. The repertoire holds some 220,000 clones, over 75% seen once, with under 0.6% in the top ten. Overall study findings and caveats: A further, later analysis showed that HLA-associated TCR beta chains (compared with equally common others) were more clonally expanded. CMV serostatus was the only recorded immune exposure for donors. Later analysis identified several of the most significant clusters that appeared linked to common viral pathogens. Rarity characterized most TCR sequences, yet some public TCRs appeared in many donors.

Sequencing was performed on PBMCs. The chain joins TRBV11-2 to TRBJ2-5, with 12 bases identical to TRBD2. This clonotype was sampled from a boy under 18 in good health and CMV-seronegative. CDR3 region: CASSPLGLAGQETQYF. The CDR3 coding sequence is TGTGCCAGCAGCCCCCTGGGACTAGCGGGCCAAGAGACCCAGTACTTC.